The present T cell receptor (beta chain) was sequenced within a study of CDR3 diversity in severe acne. TCRdb redid the calling of the PCR reads with MiXCR, one entry per CDR3 protein. The repertoire holds roughly 81,000 distinct CDR3 sequences, with about 52% as singletons. Trimming left V 1 base short and J 0 bases short, with 7 bases between. This CDR3 has 15 residues. The germline V gene has CDR1 SGHRS and CDR2 YFSETQ. This receptor was taken from a male donor in good health, serving as a control. J is TRBJ1-4 and V is TRBV5-1; D is uncertain. Input material: blood. CDR3 loop: CASSLTGTTNEKLFF. The CDR3 coding sequence is TGCGCCAGCAGCTTGACCGGGACAACTAATGAAAAACTGTTTTTT.